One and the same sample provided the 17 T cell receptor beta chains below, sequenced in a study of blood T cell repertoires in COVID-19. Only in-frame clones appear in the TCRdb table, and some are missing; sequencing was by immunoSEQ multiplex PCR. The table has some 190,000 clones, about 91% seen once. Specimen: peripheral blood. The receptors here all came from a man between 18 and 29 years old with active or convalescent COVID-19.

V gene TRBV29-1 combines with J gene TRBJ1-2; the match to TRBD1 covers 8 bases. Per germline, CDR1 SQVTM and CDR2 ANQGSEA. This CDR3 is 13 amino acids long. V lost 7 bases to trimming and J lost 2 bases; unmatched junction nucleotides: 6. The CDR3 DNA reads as TGCAGCGCTGGGACAGGAGCAAACTATGGCTACACCTTC. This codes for CSAGTGANYGYTF.

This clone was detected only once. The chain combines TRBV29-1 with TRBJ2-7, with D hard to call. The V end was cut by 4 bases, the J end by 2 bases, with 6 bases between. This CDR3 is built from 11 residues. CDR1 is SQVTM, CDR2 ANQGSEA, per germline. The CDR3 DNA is TGCAGCGTTGGACTTACCTACGAGCAGTACTTC. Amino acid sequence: CSVGLTYEQYF.

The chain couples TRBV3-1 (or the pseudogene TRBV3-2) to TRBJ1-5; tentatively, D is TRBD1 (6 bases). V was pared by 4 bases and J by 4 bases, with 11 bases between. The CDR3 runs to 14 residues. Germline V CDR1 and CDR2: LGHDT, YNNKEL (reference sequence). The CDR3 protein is CASSPDSTNQPQHF. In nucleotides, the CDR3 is TGTGCCAGCAGCCCGGACAGTACAAATCAGCCCCAGCATTTT.

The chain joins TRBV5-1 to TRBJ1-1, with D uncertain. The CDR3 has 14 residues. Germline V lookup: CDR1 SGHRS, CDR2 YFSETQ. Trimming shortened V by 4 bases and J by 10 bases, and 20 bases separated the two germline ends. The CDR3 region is CASSISYLSSGAFF. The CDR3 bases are TGCGCCAGCAGCATCTCCTACCTGTCATCGGGAGCTTTCTTT.

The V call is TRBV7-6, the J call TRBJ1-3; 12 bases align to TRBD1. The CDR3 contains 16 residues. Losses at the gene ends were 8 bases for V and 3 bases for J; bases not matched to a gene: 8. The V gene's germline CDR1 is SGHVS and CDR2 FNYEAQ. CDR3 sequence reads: CASAGTGGRNGNTIYF. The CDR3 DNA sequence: TGTGCCAGCGCGGGGACAGGGGGCCGTAATGGAAACACCATATATTTT.

The CDR3 DNA reads TGTGCCAGCACCTCCGGGACAGCTTATGGCTACACCTTC. Protein: CASTSGTAYGYTF. The chain carries TRBV6-5 and TRBJ1-2; 7 bases agree with TRBD1. J lost 5 bases, V lost 7 bases, and 7 bases had no gene match. CDR1 and CDR2 (germline): MNHEY, SVGAGI. The CDR3 has 13 amino acids.

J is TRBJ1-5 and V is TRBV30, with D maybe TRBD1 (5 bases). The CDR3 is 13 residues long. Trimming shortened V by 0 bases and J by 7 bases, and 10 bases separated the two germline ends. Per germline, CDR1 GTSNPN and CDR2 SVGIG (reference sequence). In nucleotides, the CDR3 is TGTGCCTGGAGTGTCGGGGGAATGCAGCCCCAGCATTTT. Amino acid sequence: CAWSVGGMQPQHF. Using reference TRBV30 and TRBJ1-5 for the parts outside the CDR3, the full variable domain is SQTIHQWPATLVQPVGSPLSLECTVEGTSNPNLYWYRQAAGRGLQLLFYSVGIGQISSEVPQNLSASRPQDRQFILSSKKLLLSDSGFYLCAWSVGGMQPQHFGDGTRLSIL.

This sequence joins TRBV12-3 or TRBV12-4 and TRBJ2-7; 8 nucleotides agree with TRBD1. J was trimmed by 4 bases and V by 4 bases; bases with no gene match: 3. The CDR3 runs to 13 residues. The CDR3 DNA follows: TGTGCCAGCAGTTCGGGACAGGAGTACGAGCAGTACTTC. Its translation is CASSSGQEYEQYF.

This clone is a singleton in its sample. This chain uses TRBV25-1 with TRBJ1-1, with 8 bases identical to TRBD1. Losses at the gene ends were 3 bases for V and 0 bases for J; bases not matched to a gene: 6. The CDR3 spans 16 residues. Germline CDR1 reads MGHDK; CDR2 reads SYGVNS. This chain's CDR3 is CASSDPPGQVNTEAFF. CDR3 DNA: TGTGCCAGCAGTGATCCTCCGGGACAGGTGAACACTGAAGCTTTCTTT.

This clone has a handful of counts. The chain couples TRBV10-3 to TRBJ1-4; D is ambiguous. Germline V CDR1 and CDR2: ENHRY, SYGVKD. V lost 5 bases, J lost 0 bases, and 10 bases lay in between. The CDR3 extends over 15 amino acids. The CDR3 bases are TGTGCCATCAGTTTGACGGGTGCAACTAATGAAAAACTGTTTTTT. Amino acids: CAISLTGATNEKLFF.

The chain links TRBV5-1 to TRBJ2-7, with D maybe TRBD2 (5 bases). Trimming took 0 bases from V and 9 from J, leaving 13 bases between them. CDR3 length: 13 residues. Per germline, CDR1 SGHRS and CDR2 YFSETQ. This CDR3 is CASSLDLAGLQYF. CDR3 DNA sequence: TGCGCCAGCAGCTTGGACTTGGCGGGTTTGCAGTACTTC.

CDR3 sequence (DNA): TGTGCCATCGAACCAAACAGGGGCTCCTACAATGAGCAGTTCTTC. Protein product: CAIEPNRGSYNEQFF. The chain couples TRBV10-3 to TRBJ2-1; 7 positions match TRBD1. The CDR3 extends over 15 amino acids. Trimming cost V 8 bases and J 0 bases; bases outside gene matches: 7. Germline CDR1 and CDR2: ENHRY and SYGVKD.

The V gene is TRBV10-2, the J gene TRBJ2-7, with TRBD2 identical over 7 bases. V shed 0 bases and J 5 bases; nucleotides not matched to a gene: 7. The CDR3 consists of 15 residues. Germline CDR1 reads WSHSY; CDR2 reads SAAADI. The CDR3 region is CASSESVREIDEQYF. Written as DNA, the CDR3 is TGCGCCAGCAGTGAGTCGGTGCGGGAGATCGACGAGCAGTACTTC.

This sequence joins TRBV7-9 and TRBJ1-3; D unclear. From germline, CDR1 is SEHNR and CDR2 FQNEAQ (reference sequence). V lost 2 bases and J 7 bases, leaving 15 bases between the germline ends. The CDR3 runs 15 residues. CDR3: CASSLLRAGENTIYF. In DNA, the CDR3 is TGTGCCAGCAGCTTACTGCGCGCGGGAGAGAACACCATATATTTT. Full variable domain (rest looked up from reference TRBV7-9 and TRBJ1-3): DTGVSQNPRHKITKRGQNVTFRCDPISEHNRLYWYRQTLGQGPEFLTYFQNEAQLEKSRLLSDRFSAERPKGSFSTLEIQRTEQGDSAMYLCASSLLRAGENTIYFGEGSWLTVV.

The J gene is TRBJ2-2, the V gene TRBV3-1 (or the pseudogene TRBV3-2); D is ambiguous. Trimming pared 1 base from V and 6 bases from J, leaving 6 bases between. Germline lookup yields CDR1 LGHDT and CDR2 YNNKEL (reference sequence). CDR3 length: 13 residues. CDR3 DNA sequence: TGTGCCAGCAGCCAAGGTCTCTCCGGGGAGCTGTTTTTT. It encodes CASSQGLSGELFF.

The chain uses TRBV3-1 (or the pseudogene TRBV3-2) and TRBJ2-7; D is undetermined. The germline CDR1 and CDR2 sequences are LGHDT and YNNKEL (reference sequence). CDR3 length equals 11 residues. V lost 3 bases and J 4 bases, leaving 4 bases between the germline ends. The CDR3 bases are TGTGCCAGCAGCCAGAGGTACGAGCAGTACTTC. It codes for CASSQRYEQYF.

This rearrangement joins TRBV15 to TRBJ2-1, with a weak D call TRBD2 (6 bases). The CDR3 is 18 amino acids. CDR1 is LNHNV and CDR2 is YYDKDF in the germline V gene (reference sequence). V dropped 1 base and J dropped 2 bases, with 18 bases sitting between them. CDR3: CATSRVRASVAPYNEQFF. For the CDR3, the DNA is TGTGCCACCAGCAGAGTCCGCGCTAGCGTTGCACCCTACAATGAGCAGTTCTTC. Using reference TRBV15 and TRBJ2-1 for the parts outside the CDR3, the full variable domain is DAMVIQNPRYQVTQFGKPVTLSCSQTLNHNVMYWYQQKSSQAPKLLFHYYDKDFNNEADTPDNFQSRRPNTSFCFLDIRSPGLGDTAMYLCATSRVRASVAPYNEQFFGPGTRLTVL.